This is a list of T cell receptor beta chains from one sample in a study of spatial heterogeneity in lung cancer. MiXCR, run by TCRdb on the 5' RACE reads, gives a single entry per CDR3 protein. The sample contains some 120,000 distinct CDR3 sequences, about 12% of which appear only once. The source was PBMCs, collected at follow-up. These receptors were taken from a male donor with early-stage non-small cell lung cancer. CDR3s include the opening cysteine and the closing phenylalanine or tryptophan. The D gene is left open where the match is weak. Clone size is given for some rows only: seen once, a few or many times, or a class if the clone is expanded.

V gene	J gene	clone size	D gene	CDR3 DNA	CDR3 protein
TRBV24-1	TRBJ1-2	few	TRBD1	TGTGCCACCAGTGCCTCCGGGACAGGGGGCTATGGCTACACCTTC	CATSASGTGGYGYTF
TRBV20-1	TRBJ2-2	.	.	TGCAGTGCTAGTTCCAGAGAACGGCGGGGGAACACCGGGGAGCTGTTTTTT	CSASSRERRGNTGELFF
TRBV2	TRBJ2-4	.	.	TGTGCCAGCGCTCGTTCCTTCGCGAACATTCAGTACTTC	CASARSFANIQYF
TRBV19	TRBJ1-2	.	.	TGTGCCATCGACAGTTCTGGCTACACCTTC	CAIDSSGYTF
TRBV27	TRBJ1-2	few	.	TGTGCCAGCAGTCTTACCCCGGGACTCCGAGCGGCTGACTATGGCTACACCTTC	CASSLTPGLRAADYGYTF
TRBV4-3	TRBJ1-1	few	.	TGCGCCAGCAGCCAAGTCCATAGGATGAACACTGAAGCTTTCTTT	CASSQVHRMNTEAFF
TRBV6-2/TRBV6-3	TRBJ1-5	.	.	TGTGCCAGCAGTTGGACGGGTCTGGGCAATCAGCCCCAGCATTTT	CASSWTGLGNQPQHF
TRBV28	TRBJ2-5	few	.	TGTGCCAGCAGTTCCCCCCGGGGCGCGGAGGAGACCCAGTACTTC	CASSSPRGAEETQYF
TRBV28	TRBJ1-1	many	.	TGTGCCAGCAGTCCCGGGGGCAGGCCTGAAGCTTTCTTT	CASSPGGRPEAFF
TRBV21-1	TRBJ2-6	few	.	TGTGCCACCCCTCAATTCCGGGACAGGGGAAAGAGCTCTGGGGCCAACGTCCTGACTTTC	CATPQFRDRGKSSGANVLTF
TRBV21-1	TRBJ1-4	few	.	TGTGCCAGCAGCAAAGTTGGGATCCGAAAACTGTTTTTT	CASSKVGIRKLFF
TRBV6-6	TRBJ2-2	.	.	TGTGCCAGCTCTTACAAGGTCGGGGAGCTGTTTTTT	CASSYKVGELFF
TRBV24-1	TRBJ1-4	few	.	TGTGCCACCAGTGACGGATTGGGAGTTAATGAAAAACTGTTTTTT	CATSDGLGVNEKLFF
TRBV6-5	TRBJ2-4	many	.	TGTGCCAGCAGTGCCTACCGGCTAGCCAAAAACATTCAGTACTTC	CASSAYRLAKNIQYF
TRBV10-2	TRBJ1-5	few	TRBD1	TGTGCCAGCAGCGGGACAGATTGGGGTCAGCCCCAGCATTTT	CASSGTDWGQPQHF
TRBV10-3	TRBJ2-3	many	TRBD2	TGTGCCATCAGGGCTAGCGGGGGCGGGACAGATACGCAGTATTTT	CAIRASGGGTDTQYF
TRBV6-5	TRBJ2-1	.	TRBD1	TGTGCCAGCAGTCCCCGGGGACAGGCATACAATGAGCAGTTCTTC	CASSPRGQAYNEQFF
TRBV12-3/TRBV12-4	TRBJ1-6	many	.	TGTGCCAGCAGTTTAGGGCAGGCCAATTCACCCCTCCACTTT	CASSLGQANSPLHF
TRBV20-1	TRBJ1-1	few	.	TGCAGTGCTAGCCACCAGGGCACTGAAGCTTTCTTT	CSASHQGTEAFF
TRBV7-3	TRBJ1-6	many	.	TGTGCCAGCAGTGGACAGACAGTAACACCCCTCCACTTT	CASSGQTVTPLHF
TRBV28	TRBJ1-4	many	.	TGTGCCAGCAGTCTTCCTACCGGGAGGAGGGAAAAACTGTTTTTT	CASSLPTGRREKLFF
TRBV20-1	TRBJ1-2	many	.	TGCAGTGCTAGAGGCGGGGGCTACACCTTC	CSARGGGYTF
TRBV10-2	TRBJ2-3	.	TRBD1	TGCGCCAGCCAACGACAGGGGGCAAGTGATACGCAGTATTTT	CASQRQGASDTQYF
TRBV5-1	TRBJ1-2	many	TRBD1	TGCGCCAGCAGCTTCGGGACAGTTGATGGCTACACCTTC	CASSFGTVDGYTF
TRBV7-2	TRBJ2-1	many	TRBD2	TGTGCCAGCAGCCCGACTAGCGGGGGAGGGAATGAGCAGTTCTTC	CASSPTSGGGNEQFF
TRBV5-6	TRBJ2-7	.	.	TGTGCCAGCAGCTTGGCAGAGCAGAATCTATACGAGCAGTACTTC	CASSLAEQNLYEQYF
TRBV20-1	TRBJ1-5	many	TRBD1	TGCAGTGCTTCTACACAGGGGGCGATGGGCAATCAGCCCCAGCATTTT	CSASTQGAMGNQPQHF
TRBV21-1	TRBJ1-2	.	.	TGTGCCAGCAGCAAAGAAGGGGCCCGGGACAACTATGGCTACACCTTC	CASSKEGARDNYGYTF
TRBV24-1	TRBJ2-3	few	TRBD1	TGTGCCACCAGCCTGACAGGGCCAAGCACAGATACGCAGTATTTT	CATSLTGPSTDTQYF
TRBV7-9	TRBJ1-2	many	.	TGTGCCAGCAGCTTAGACGGATCCCGCGTGTTCTATGGCTACACCTTC	CASSLDGSRVFYGYTF
TRBV16	TRBJ1-5	.	.	TGTGCCAGCAGCCAATTTGCCAGGGGAAGGAATCAGCCCCAGCATTTT	CASSQFARGRNQPQHF
TRBV4-1	TRBJ2-1	many	TRBD1	TGCGCCAGCACCAAGATTGGCAGGGGGCCAACCTACAATGAGCAGTTCTTC	CASTKIGRGPTYNEQFF
TRBV7-2	TRBJ1-2	few	TRBD1	TGTGCCAGCAGCGCAGGGGGTAGTAAGGATGGCTACACCTTC	CASSAGGSKDGYTF
TRBV2	TRBJ1-2	few	TRBD1	TGTGCCAGGATATCCGACAGGGGTGCCGGTGGCTACACCTTC	CARISDRGAGGYTF
TRBV4-1	TRBJ2-3	few	.	TGCGCCAGCAGCCGCGTTGGTGACTTTTCAAGCACAGATACGCAGTATTTT	CASSRVGDFSSTDTQYF
TRBV2	TRBJ2-5	few	.	TGTGCCAGCAGTGAAGCGCCAGTGCGGGGCCAAGAGACCCAGTACTTC	CASSEAPVRGQETQYF
TRBV2	TRBJ2-4	few	.	TGTGCCAGCAGTGAAGGGTCGACACCCGGGGGCATTCAGTACTTC	CASSEGSTPGGIQYF
TRBV5-4	TRBJ1-6	.	.	TGTGCCAGCAGCTTGGAGGCGGGCAGGGCACCCAACTATAATTCACCCCTCCACTTT	CASSLEAGRAPNYNSPLHF
TRBV28	TRBJ2-2	few	.	TGTGCCAGCACCATCACTCGGACACTGAACACCGGGGAGCTGTTTTTT	CASTITRTLNTGELFF
TRBV4-3	TRBJ2-7	.	TRBD1	TGCGCCAGCAGCCAAGGAACCGGGACAGACTCCTACGAGCAGTACTTC	CASSQGTGTDSYEQYF
TRBV20-1	TRBJ1-4	many	.	TGCAGTGCTAGAGTGGGGGGGCGCCATGAAAAACTGTTTTTT	CSARVGGRHEKLFF